The 5 T cell receptor beta chains below all came from one sample that was sequenced in a study of blood T cell repertoires in COVID-19 (dated by TCRdb to the early 2020s). The method was the immunoSEQ multiplex PCR assay. The clones in this table, taken by TCRdb from immuneACCESS, are in-frame only. Not every clone is retained; where verified, under half of the shortfall comes from an unresolved V gene, and the cause of the rest is unknown. Within this sample are around 130,000 clones, with roughly four fifths of them counted one time only. The ten largest clones take up approximately 8% of the sample. The sequenced sample consisted of peripheral blood. The receptors here all came from a human donor in a cohort sampled during active COVID-19.

The chain uses TRBV27 and TRBJ2-5; the match to TRBD2 covers 7 bases. The junction had 5 bases not matched to a gene; V was cut back by 3 bases and J by 4 bases. The length of the CDR3 is 14 residues. The V gene's germline CDR1 is MNHEY and CDR2 SMNVEV (reference sequence). CDR3 coding DNA: TGTGCCAGCAGTTTCGGGGGGAGGGCAGAGACCCAGTACTTC. Encoded protein: CASSFGGRAETQYF.

This clone is a singleton in its sample. The gene calls are TRBV7-2 and TRBJ2-1, with TRBD2 matching over 7 bases. The germline CDR1 and CDR2 sequences are SGHTA and FQGNSA. Trimming cost V 6 bases and J 0 bases; bases outside gene matches: 8. This CDR3 is built from 16 residues. The CDR3 spells CASSLGRGSSYNEQFF. CDR3 nucleotide sequence: TGTGCCAGCAGTTTGGGGCGGGGGAGCTCCTACAATGAGCAGTTCTTC.

This chain joins TRBV7-2 and TRBJ2-7; the match to TRBD2 covers 8 bases. Germline CDR1 reads SGHTA; CDR2 reads FQGNSA. The J segment lost 2 bases and the V segment lost 3 bases, leaving 9 bases of the junction unmatched. This CDR3 spans 16 amino acids. CDR3: CASSFRAGGSTYEQYF. CDR3 nucleotide sequence: TGTGCCAGCAGCTTCCGGGCGGGGGGATCCACCTACGAGCAGTACTTC.

The sample holds one count of this clone. The V and J genes are TRBV18 and TRBJ1-5; D is ambiguous. The CDR3 has 16 residues. Trimming shortened V by 5 bases and J by 5 bases, and 19 bases separated the two germline ends. Per germline, CDR1 KGHSH and CDR2 LQKENI. For the CDR3, the DNA is TGTGCCAGCTCATCACGTCCGGACGGAGGGTATCAGCCCCAGCATTTT. This gives the protein CASSSRPDGGYQPQHF.

CDR3 coding DNA: TGTGCCAGCAGCCCTCATGGCGGGCTCGGGGACGAGCAGTACTTC. It codes for CASSPHGGLGDEQYF. The chain couples TRBV14 to TRBJ2-7; weak D call: TRBD2 (5 bases). V was clipped by 4 bases and J by 5 bases, with 18 bases between them. The length of the CDR3 is 15 residues. Germline CDR1 SGHDN, CDR2 FVKESK.